This T cell receptor beta chain was observed in a study of early stage breast cancer tumors. Points from the study as a whole: Commonly generated sequences made up most enriched TCRB sequences shared between patients. Tumors had about 2.5-fold higher T cell density and higher clonality than adjacent normal breast tissue.

Germline CDR1 and CDR2: LNHNV and YYDKDF (reference sequence). CDR3 length: 14 residues. Produced via immunoSEQ multiplex PCR; TCRdb's table is partial and in-frame only. The table shows 20,000 or so clones, with around 76% occurring only once. Comments on this clone: No antigen is known for it. One junction end disagrees with the germline gene, perhaps due to a read error.

The TCR originated in a person aged 55 to 69 with breast cancer. This chain joins TRBV15 and TRBJ2-7, with 9 nucleotides matching TRBD1. Sample: blood. Written as DNA, the CDR3 is TGTGCCACCAGCCGAGACAGGGGGTCCAACGAGCAGTACTTC. This sequence encodes CATSRDRGSNEQYF.